Listed below are T cell receptor beta chains from one sample, sequenced in a study of cytomegalovirus exposure and HLA in healthy donors. The method was immunoSEQ multiplex PCR; TCRdb's version includes in-frame clones alone and lacks a portion of them. Found here are roughly 180,000 clones, under 80% of them singletons; the top ten hold 2% to 2.5%. The source material was PBMCs. These receptors originate from a woman between 25 and 40 years old in good health and CMV-seropositive. Each CDR3 is given with its conserved first and last residue. Each record gives: V gene, CDR3 protein.

>TRBV9
CASSVDVAGASLSYEQYF
>TRBV19
CASSLLAGAGSSYNEQFF
>TRBV7-2
CASSLEQFSGNTIYF
>TRBV28
CASIPGGASNQPQHF
>TRBV5-6
CASSNGQGNLYEQFF
>TRBV29-1
CSVAARGGTSQETQYF
>TRBV19
CASSTPRRTAGNTEAFF
>TRBV15
CATSNNWRQHF
>TRBV6-5
CATGEGGYLTDTQYF
>TRBV6-6
CASRTRDTQYF
>TRBV19
CASSPHSGLVADTQYF
>TRBV7-8
CASSLIGGNSPLHF
>TRBV6-5
CASSRTRGHEQYF
>TRBV13
CASSLVRGGAGEQFF
>TRBV15
CATRELAGGPETQYF
>TRBV6-1
CASSDGGGRGYTF
>TRBV6-6
CASSYRGWNQPQHF
>TRBV27
CASGSPRATYEQYF
>TRBV9
CASSVDGGRYNEQFF
>TRBV11-1
CASSPPGGARDTQYF
>TRBV7-2
CASSPAAYEQYF
>TRBV4-1
CASSQAVDRLSGNTIYF
>TRBV10-3
CAISESETSAQYF
>TRBV5-1
CASSLSGSSYNSPLHF
>TRBV5-1
CASSLKGGSTDTQYF
>TRBV5-1
CASSPGHLYSNQPQHF
>TRBV4-3
CASSQHRGPPYEQYF
>TRBV4-2
CASSQGRGGGISGNTIYF